The T cell receptor (beta chain) under discussion was sequenced for a study of CD8 T cells in ankylosing spondylitis. Ten or more counts support this clonotype. The antigen remains unidentified. TCRdb reprocessed the 5' RACE reads with MiXCR, giving one entry per CDR3 protein. Of around 230,000 distinct CDR3 sequences in the sample, 8.2% were seen once. The CDR3 contains 15 residues. Trimming removed 0 bases at V and 6 bases at J, with 12 bases between. The germline V gene encodes CDR1 SGHTA and CDR2 FQGNSA. Findings and limits, study-wide: A TCR beta motif of several highly homologous variants appeared characteristic of ankylosing spondylitis blood. Peripheral blood samples showed relatively rare disease-linked clones, and these clones were CD8+.

The clonotype was recovered from a female donor with ankylosing spondylitis or in good health (not recorded which). Sequencing was performed on blood, either unsorted or a sorted T cell fraction (not recorded which). This rearrangement joins TRBV7-2 to TRBJ2-1; tentative D call: TRBD2 (6 bases). CDR3 DNA: TGTGCCAGCAGCTTAGCGGGAGGACAATTCAATGAGCAGTTCTTC. Its translation: CASSLAGGQFNEQFF.